These 15 T cell receptor beta chains originate from one sample sequenced in a study of T cells in narcolepsy. Measured with immunoSEQ multiplex PCR; TCRdb has only the in-frame clones, and not every one. Of fewer than 30,000 clones detected, around 85% appear once; the ten largest clones hold approximately 1.3%. Sequencing input: CD45RA- memory CD4+ T cells from PBMCs. The receptor set was obtained from a human donor with narcolepsy.

The chain couples TRBV6-1 to TRBJ1-5, with D tentatively TRBD1 (6 bases). The CDR3 is made up of 13 amino acids. Trimming removed 8 bases from V and 5 bases from J, with 13 bases in between. Germline V lookup: CDR1 MNHNS, CDR2 SASEGT. The CDR3 loop is CASARGLDQPQHF. CDR3 bases: TGTGCCAGCGCCAGGGGTTTGGATCAGCCCCAGCATTTT.

The CDR3: CASSLLTGDGYTF. CDR3 coding DNA: TGTGCCAGCAGCTTGTTGACAGGTGACGGCTACACCTTC. The rearrangement links TRBV7-9 to TRBJ1-2, with a possible D match to TRBD1 (6 bases). Germline V lookup: CDR1 SEHNR, CDR2 FQNEAQ (reference sequence). Trimming left V 3 bases short and J 8 bases short, with 13 bases between. CDR3 length: 13 amino acids. Full variable domain (outside the CDR3, taken from reference TRBV7-9 and TRBJ1-2): DTGVSQNPRHKITKRGQNVTFRCDPISEHNRLYWYRQTLGQGPEFLTYFQNEAQLEKSRLLSDRFSAERPKGSFSTLEIQRTEQGDSAMYLCASSLLTGDGYTFGSGTRLTVV.

The chain is built from TRBV9 and TRBJ2-4; 13 bases are shared with TRBD2. Germline CDR1 is SGDLS and CDR2 is YYNGEE. The length of the CDR3 is 19 residues. The J segment lost 0 bases and the V segment lost 7 bases, leaving 13 bases of the junction unmatched. CDR3 sequence (DNA): TGTGCCAGCCTCCCGGGACTAGCGGGGATGGGGTTAGCCAAAAACATTCAGTACTTC. Translated: CASLPGLAGMGLAKNIQYF.

The V call is TRBV30, the J call TRBJ1-4; D ambiguous. This CDR3 has 13 amino acids. Germline V gene sequence: CDR1 GTSNPN, CDR2 SVGIG (reference sequence). Between the trimmed V and J ends, which lost 3 bases and 4 bases, there was a span of 9 bases. The CDR3 protein is CAWSTRYNEKLFF. The DNA for the CDR3 is TGTGCCTGGAGCACCAGGTATAATGAAAAACTGTTTTTT.

The gene calls are TRBV27 and TRBJ1-4; 9 positions agree with TRBD1. The CDR3 is 15 residues long. Per germline, CDR1 MNHEY and CDR2 SMNVEV (reference sequence). With 6 bases clipped from V and 4 bases from J, the junction kept 6 bases outside the gene matches. CDR3 coding DNA: TGTGCCAGCAGGGACCTGGGACAGGGTAATGAAAAACTGTTTTTT. Translating it yields CASRDLGQGNEKLFF.

This clone was observed a handful of times. V gene TRBV7-2 combines with J gene TRBJ2-5, with 9 positions matching TRBD1. Germline lookup yields CDR1 SGHTA and CDR2 FQGNSA. The V gene end was trimmed by 4 bases and the J gene end by 5 bases; junction bases not matched to a gene: 8. There are 15 residues in the CDR3. CDR3 region: CASSSPGQGGETQYF. CDR3 DNA sequence: TGTGCCAGCAGCTCCCCGGGACAGGGTGGGGAGACCCAGTACTTC. The full variable domain, with the rest looked up from reference TRBV7-2 and TRBJ2-5, is GAGVSQSPSNKVTEKGKDVELRCDPISGHTALYWYRQSLGQGLEFLIYFQGNSAPDKSGLPSDRFSAERTGGSVSTLTIQRTQQEDSAVYLCASSSPGQGGETQYFGPGTRLLVL.

The genes are TRBV7-6 and TRBJ2-7; TRBD2 agrees at 8 bases. Germline CDR1 SGHVS, CDR2 FNYEAQ. Trimming at V came to 3 bases and at J to 2 bases, leaving 6 bases not matched to a gene. The CDR3 spans 15 residues. CDR3 in amino acids: CASSFSSGQTYEQYF. The CDR3 DNA reads as TGTGCCAGCAGCTTTTCTAGCGGGCAGACCTACGAGCAGTACTTC.

The chain is built from TRBV2 and TRBJ2-4, with D tentatively TRBD1 (6 bases). Germline V gene data show CDR1 as SNHLY and CDR2 as FYNNEI. The ends were cut back, 6 bases at V and 4 bases at J, with 16 bases in the middle. This CDR3 is 15 amino acids long. The chain's CDR3 is CASRHPGQRKNIQYF. CDR3 DNA sequence: TGTGCCAGCAGACACCCTGGACAGAGAAAAAACATTCAGTACTTC.

This chain connects TRBV18 to TRBJ2-7; TRBD1 aligns across 7 bases. The J segment lost 4 bases and the V segment lost 0 bases, leaving 6 bases of the junction unmatched. Germline CDR1 and CDR2: KGHSH and LQKENI. The CDR3 spans 15 residues. The CDR3 DNA follows: TGTGCCAGCTCACCACCTACAGGGGTTGTTTACGAGCAGTACTTC. Translated, it gives CASSPPTGVVYEQYF.

V and J are TRBV7-2 and TRBJ2-3; D ambiguous. Trimming removed 5 bases from V and 4 bases from J, with 4 bases in between. This CDR3 region has 11 residues. Germline-derived CDR1 and CDR2 are SGHTA and FQGNSA. The CDR3: CASSQSDTQYF. The CDR3 nucleotides read TGTGCCAGCAGCCAGTCAGATACGCAGTATTTT.

V and J are TRBV7-2 and TRBJ2-5; 12 bases line up with TRBD2. The CDR3 has 15 amino acids. The J segment lost 5 bases and the V segment lost 5 bases, leaving 6 bases of the junction unmatched. CDR1 SGHTA and CDR2 FQGNSA come from the germline V gene. The CDR3 sequence is CASSLGLAGTETQYF. The CDR3 nucleotides read TGTGCCAGCAGCCTAGGACTAGCGGGAACGGAGACCCAGTACTTC.

The chain recombines TRBV28 with TRBJ2-1; 11 bases map to TRBD2. CDR3 length: 16 amino acids. V lost 1 base and J lost 4; bases outside the gene matches: 3. CDR1 is MDHEN, CDR2 SYDVKM, per germline. CDR3: CASSLYGTSGYNEQFF. Here the CDR3 DNA reads TGTGCCAGCAGTTTATATGGGACTAGCGGTTACAATGAGCAGTTCTTC.

On this clone: This sample also contains other DNA sequences that code for the same CDR3. The chain has TRBV19 and TRBJ2-7; TRBD2 is a possible D gene (7 bases). CDR1 is LNHDA and CDR2 is SQIVND in the germline V gene (reference sequence). The CDR3 totals 15 residues. Trimming cost V 6 bases and J 5 bases, with 20 bases left between them. CDR3 sequence reads: CASSTSIGGRHEQYF. In nucleotides, the CDR3 is TGTGCCAGTAGCACCAGCATCGGGGGGCGACACGAGCAGTACTTC. The complete variable domain, with remaining parts taken from reference TRBV19 and TRBJ2-7, reads DGGITQSPKYLFRKEGQNVTLSCEQNLNHDAMYWYRQDPGQGLRLIYYSQIVNDFQKGDIAEGYSVSREKKESFPLTVTSAQKNPTAFYLCASSTSIGGRHEQYFGPGTRLTVT.

In DNA, the CDR3 is TGCGCCAGCAGCCCCCGTGGGCAGGGGGGATCGGACTACGAGCAGTACTTC. As protein: CASSPRGQGGSDYEQYF. V is TRBV5-1 and J is TRBJ2-7, with a weak D call TRBD1 (7 bases). Germline V gives CDR1 SGHRS, CDR2 YFSETQ. The CDR3 has 17 residues. Trimming cost V 4 bases and J 3 bases, with 23 bases left between them.

This clone was counted a single time. The chain uses TRBV28 and TRBJ2-1; TRBD2 aligns across 10 bases. The CDR3 has 14 residues. V was pared by 5 bases and J by 5 bases, with 3 bases of the junction left unmatched. Looked up from germline, CDR1 is MDHEN and CDR2 is SYDVKM. CDR3 region: CASSRLAGHNEQFF. CDR3 sequence (DNA): TGTGCCAGCAGTCGACTAGCGGGCCACAATGAGCAGTTCTTC.